These T cell receptor beta chains were read from a single sample in a study of cytomegalovirus exposure and HLA in healthy donors. Produced via immunoSEQ multiplex PCR; TCRdb's table is partial and in-frame only. Of approximately 160,000 clones in the sample, approximately 80% are singletons; the top ten hold about 0.77%. Sample: PBMCs. These receptors were collected from a young woman in good health and CMV-seronegative. Both conserved end residues are part of each CDR3. The order of the fields is clone size, J gene, V gene, D gene, CDR3 DNA, CDR3 protein. D genes are given only for firm matches. Clone size appears in some rows only: once, few, many, or a class for an expanded clone.

few TRBJ1-1 TRBV14 . TGTGCCAGCAGCCAATCTGGGGACTGGAACACTGAAGCTTTCTTT CASSQSGDWNTEAFF
. TRBJ1-4 TRBV5-1 . TGCGCCAGCAGCTTGGTGACTGATGAAAAACTGTTTTTT CASSLVTDEKLFF
. TRBJ2-7 TRBV4-1 TRBD2 TGCGCCAGCAGCCAAGATCTAAGGGGACTAGCGGGAGATCGATACGAGCAGTACTTT CASSQDLRGLAGDRYEQYF
. TRBJ1-2 TRBV14 . TGTGCCAGCAGCCACGAAGTACGGTATGGCTACACCTTC CASSHEVRYGYTF
. TRBJ1-2 TRBV4-1 TRBD1 TGCGCCAGCAGCCAAGGTCTGGGGGACAGGGGTCGCTATGGCTACACCTTC CASSQGLGDRGRYGYTF
. TRBJ1-6 TRBV2 . TGTGCCAGCAGTGTGGGGGGGAATTCACCCCTCCACTTT CASSVGGNSPLHF
. TRBJ2-1 TRBV6-1 TRBD2 TGTGCCACTCAGGGACTAGCGCTTGAGCAGTTCTTC CATQGLALEQFF
. TRBJ1-2 TRBV11-2 . TGTGCCAGCAGCCCCCCGGGCTATGGCTACACCTTC CASSPPGYGYTF
. TRBJ2-7 TRBV6-5 TRBD2 TGTGCCAGCAGGTGGACTAGCGGGAGCTACGAGCAGTACTTC CASRWTSGSYEQYF
. TRBJ1-2 TRBV9 . TGTGCCAGCAGGGGTCCCGGGACTTCGAATAACTATGGCTACACCTTC CASRGPGTSNNYGYTF
. TRBJ2-7 TRBV18 . TGTGCCAGCTCATCGGGGAGTAACCCCCCGAACGAGCAGTACTTC CASSSGSNPPNEQYF
. TRBJ2-1 TRBV6-5 . TGTGCCAGCAGTTACCCTTGGCGGGCCCGACGGAATGAGCAGTTCTTC CASSYPWRARRNEQFF
. TRBJ1-2 TRBV28 . TGTGCCAGCAGCCGGACAGCTTTCTATGGCTACACCTTC CASSRTAFYGYTF
. TRBJ1-4 TRBV4-2 TRBD1 TGTGCCAGCAGGCCCCAGGGGGCCGGTAATGAAAAACTGTTTTTT CASRPQGAGNEKLFF